This section outlines one TCR beta chain sequence together with its context. What it recognizes is unknown. These data originate in a study of type 1 regulatory T cells. In the study overall: T-allo10 is a Tr1-enriched, alloantigen-specific CD4 T cell product made in vitro.

CDR1 is LGHNA and CDR2 is YNFKEQ in the germline V gene. J was trimmed by 5 bases and V by 4 bases; bases with no gene match: 8. This CDR3 contains 16 residues. Using its own MiXCR run on the reads, TCRdb lists one record per CDR3 protein. Here the sample spans over 14,000 distinct CDR3 sequences, approximately 14% being singletons. The chain carries TRBV4-2 and TRBJ2-7; TRBD2 matches at 13 bases. The source of this sequence is a human donor in good health. Material: cultured T cells, either the whole culture or a sorted T cell fraction (not recorded which). The DNA for the CDR3 is TGTGCCAGCAGCCCAACTAGCGGGAGGGCAGCCGACGAGCAGTACTTC. Its protein product is CASSPTSGRAADEQYF.